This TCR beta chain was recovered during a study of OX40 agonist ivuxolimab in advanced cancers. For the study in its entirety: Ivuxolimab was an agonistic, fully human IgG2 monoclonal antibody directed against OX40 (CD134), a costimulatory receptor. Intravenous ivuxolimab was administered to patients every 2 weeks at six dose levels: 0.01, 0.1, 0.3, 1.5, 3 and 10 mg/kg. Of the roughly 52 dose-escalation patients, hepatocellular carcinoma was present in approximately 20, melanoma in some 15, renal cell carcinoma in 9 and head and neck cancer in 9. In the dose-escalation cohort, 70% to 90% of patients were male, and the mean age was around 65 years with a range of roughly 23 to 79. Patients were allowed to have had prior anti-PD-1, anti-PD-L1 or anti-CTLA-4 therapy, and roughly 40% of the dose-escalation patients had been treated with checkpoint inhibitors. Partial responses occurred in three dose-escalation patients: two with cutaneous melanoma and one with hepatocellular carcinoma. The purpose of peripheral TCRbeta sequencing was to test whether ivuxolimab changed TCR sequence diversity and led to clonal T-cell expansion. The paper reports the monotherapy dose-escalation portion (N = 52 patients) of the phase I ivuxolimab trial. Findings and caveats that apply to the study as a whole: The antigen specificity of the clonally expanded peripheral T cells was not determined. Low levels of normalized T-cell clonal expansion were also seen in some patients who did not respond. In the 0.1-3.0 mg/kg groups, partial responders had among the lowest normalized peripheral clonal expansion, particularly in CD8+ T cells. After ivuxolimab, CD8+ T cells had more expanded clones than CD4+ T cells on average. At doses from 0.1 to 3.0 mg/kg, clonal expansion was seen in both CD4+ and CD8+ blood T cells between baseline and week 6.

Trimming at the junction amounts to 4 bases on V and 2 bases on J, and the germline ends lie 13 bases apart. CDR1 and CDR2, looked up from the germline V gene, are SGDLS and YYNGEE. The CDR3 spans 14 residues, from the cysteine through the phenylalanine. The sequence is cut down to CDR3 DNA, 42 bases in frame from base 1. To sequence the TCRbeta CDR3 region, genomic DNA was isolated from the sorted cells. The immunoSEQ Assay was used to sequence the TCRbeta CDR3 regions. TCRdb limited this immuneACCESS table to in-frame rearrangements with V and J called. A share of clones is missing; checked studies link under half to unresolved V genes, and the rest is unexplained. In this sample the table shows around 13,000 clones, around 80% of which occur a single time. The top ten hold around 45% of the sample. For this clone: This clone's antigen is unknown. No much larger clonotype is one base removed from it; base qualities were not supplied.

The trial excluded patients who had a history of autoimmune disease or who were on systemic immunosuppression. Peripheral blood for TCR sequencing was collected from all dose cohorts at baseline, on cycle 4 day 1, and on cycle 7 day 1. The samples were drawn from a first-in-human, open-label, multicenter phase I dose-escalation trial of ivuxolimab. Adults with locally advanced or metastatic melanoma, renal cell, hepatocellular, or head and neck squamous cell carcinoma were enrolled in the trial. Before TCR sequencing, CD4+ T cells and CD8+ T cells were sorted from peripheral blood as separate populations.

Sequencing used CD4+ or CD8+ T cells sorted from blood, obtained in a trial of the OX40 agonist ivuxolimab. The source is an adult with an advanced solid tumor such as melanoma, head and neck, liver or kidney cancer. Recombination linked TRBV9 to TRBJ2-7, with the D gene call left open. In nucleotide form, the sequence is TGTGCCAGCAGCAACCCTGGGCGTCCCTACGAGCAGTACTTC. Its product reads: CASSNPGRPYEQYF.